One TCR beta chain is described in this entry. Its antigen remains unknown. This sample is drawn from a study of T cells in localized non-small cell lung cancer. Study-level results: There were a median 57 of the top 100 tumor clones appearing in adjacent lung.

Libraries were prepared by immunoSEQ multiplex PCR; TCRdb keeps only in-frame clonotypes and omits some of them. The sample lists around 3,500 clones; approximately 34% were seen once. The receptor comes from a female donor older than 55 with stage I lung adenocarcinoma. The sequenced sample was lung tumor tissue, obtained before any cancer treatment.

This chain's CDR3 is CASSEGPGQVPNTEAFF. The CDR3 nucleotides read TGTGCCAGCAGTGAGGGGCCGGGACAGGTCCCCAACACTGAAGCTTTCTTT. The chain employs TRBV9 and TRBJ1-1; 8 bases are a match to TRBD1. V was pared by 5 bases and J by 2 bases, with 14 bases of the junction left unmatched. Per the germline V gene, CDR1 is SGDLS and CDR2 is YYNGEE. The CDR3 runs to 17 residues.